This T cell receptor (beta chain) was recovered during a study of blood T cell repertoires in COVID-19. Whole-study context: COVID-19 samples collected from the United States, Italy and Spain covered acute and convalescent phases. The cDNA or gDNA used as material had been derived from T cells, B-cell-depleted T cells, or PBMCs.

The V and J ends lost 3 bases and 6 bases, in that order; junction bases with no gene match: 16. CDR3 size: 17 residues. The germline gives CDR1 SGHRS, CDR2 YFSETQ. The sample holds one count of this clone. In the authors' methods: Amplifying reference gene primers gave estimates of nucleated cell counts. Assay used: immunoSEQ multiplex PCR; TCRdb lists only in-frame clones, some missing. That table supplies the V and J calls and clone size; D and trimming were determined from the DNA. The table includes about 320,000 clones, 89% detected once. J is TRBJ2-3 and V is TRBV5-1; 7 bases fit TRBD1. The specimen was peripheral blood. This TCR was recovered from a man between 18 and 29 years old who had recovered from COVID-19. CDR3 nucleotide sequence: TGCGCCAGCAGCTCATATAATCGACAGGGTAGAGGGGATACGCAGTATTTT. Its protein is CASSSYNRQGRGDTQYF.